One TCR beta chain is described in this entry. This clone was seen only once. The antigen it binds to is not known. Per-base qualities were not stored, and no clone one base away is much larger. This record belongs to a study of T cell changes during pregnancy in multiple sclerosis (dated by TCRdb to about 2019). General notes on the study: The study examined how the T cell repertoire changed over the course of pregnancy in women with multiple sclerosis.

From cysteine to phenylalanine, the CDR3 is 16 amino acids long. Solely the CDR3 DNA is kept, with 48 bases framed from the first base. The germline V end is reduced by 4 bases and the J end by 5 bases; junction bases left unmatched: 12. CDR1 and CDR2 were assigned from the germline V gene as SGHRS and YFSETQ. Receptors were amplified or captured by the immunoSEQ multiplex PCR assay. This is the immuneACCESS table as TCRdb keeps it, with only in-frame sequences that have V and J called. A part of the clones is gone; compared with another copy, unresolved V genes explain less than half, and the rest is unexplained. In all, the sample holds 50,000 or so clones, and around 94% of those were seen once. The ten largest clonotypes hold less than 0.8% of the sample.

Specimen: CD4+ T cells from peripheral blood mononuclear cells, collected in the third trimester of pregnancy. Recombination joined TRBV5-1 with TRBJ2-1; the central 7 bases match TRBD2. The receptor was isolated from a female donor with multiple sclerosis, enrolled in a pregnancy study. The DNA sequence is as follows: TGCGCCAGCAGCAGCGGGATGAAGGGACCCAACAATGAGCAGTTCTTC. Its coded protein is CASSSGMKGPNNEQFF.